The source of this T cell receptor (beta chain) is a study of shared clonotypes between healthy human individuals. Study-wide context: The donor pool was made up of two women and three men aged 18 to 49.

J was trimmed by 4 bases and V by 4 bases; bases with no gene match: 7. The CDR3 sequence is 15 residues long. From germline, CDR1 is SEHNR and CDR2 FQNEAQ (reference sequence). Clones were read by immunoSEQ multiplex PCR, and TCRdb kept only the in-frame ones, dropping some. The repertoire holds 550,000 to 750,000 clones, with under 95% as singletons. Selected positively for CCR7 and CD45RO-negative, naive CD8 cells excluded terminally differentiated effector memory CD45RA+ cells. Donors were healthy HIV-negative adults without recent acute infections or vaccinations. This chain connects TRBV7-9 to TRBJ2-1; 7 bases match TRBD2. The TCR was taken from a man aged 25-45 years in good health. What was sequenced was naive CD8+ T cells sorted from blood. This CDR3 is CASSSTSSAYNEQFF. The CDR3 region has the DNA TGTGCCAGCAGCTCGACTAGCTCAGCATACAATGAGCAGTTCTTC.